The T cell receptor (beta chain) described here comes from a study of CXCR3-negative and CXCR3-positive naive CD8 T cells. Study background: Summed over all libraries, TRB reads came to 110 million to 150 million, with about 1.5 +/- 0.3 million per library.

TRB cDNA was prepared as libraries by UMI-labeled 5' RACE. TCRdb re-called the 5' RACE reads and catalogs CDR3 proteins one per entry, DNA excluded. In total, the table holds over 100,000 distinct CDR3 sequences. Germline CDR1 reads SGHRS; CDR2 reads YFSETQ. The length of the CDR3 is 15 residues. CD45RO-CCR7+CD27+CD95- was the phenotype of naive CD8+ T cells. Sequenced sample: naive CXCR3- CD8+ T cells from blood. Subset defined: CD45RO-CCR7+CD27+CD95- naive CD8+ T cells lacking CXCR3 (TNR3-). The receptor was derived from a human donor in good health. Some clones in this sample may be carry-over from other donors' samples. The rearrangement joins TRBV5-1 to TRBJ2-7; there is no DNA to check the TCRdb D call of TRBD1. The CDR3 protein is CASSPGGFYSYEQYF.